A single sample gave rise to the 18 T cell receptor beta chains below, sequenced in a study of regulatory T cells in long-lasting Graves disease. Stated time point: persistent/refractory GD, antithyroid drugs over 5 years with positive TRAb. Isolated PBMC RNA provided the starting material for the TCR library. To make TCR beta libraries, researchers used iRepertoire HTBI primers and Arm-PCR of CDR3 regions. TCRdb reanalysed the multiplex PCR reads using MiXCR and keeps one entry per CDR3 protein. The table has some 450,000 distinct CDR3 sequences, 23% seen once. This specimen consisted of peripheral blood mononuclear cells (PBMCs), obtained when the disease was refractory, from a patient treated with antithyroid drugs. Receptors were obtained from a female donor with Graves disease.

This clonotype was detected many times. Here the CDR3 reads CASRPAGGLYGYTF. CDR3 nucleotide sequence: TGTGCCAGCAGACCCGCGGGGGGCCTCTATGGCTACACCTTC. This sequence joins TRBV11-2 and TRBJ1-2; the D gene is possibly TRBD1 (6 bases). V lost 6 bases and J 4 bases, leaving 15 bases between the germline ends. Germline CDR1 SGHAT, CDR2 FQNNGV. The CDR3 extends over 14 amino acids. The whole variable domain, remainder taken from reference TRBV11-2 and TRBJ1-2, is EAGVAQSPRYKIIEKRQSVAFWCNPISGHATLYWYQQILGQGPKLLIQFQNNGVVDDSQLPKDRFSAERLKGVDSTLKIQPAKLEDSAVYLCASRPAGGLYGYTFGSGTRLTVV.

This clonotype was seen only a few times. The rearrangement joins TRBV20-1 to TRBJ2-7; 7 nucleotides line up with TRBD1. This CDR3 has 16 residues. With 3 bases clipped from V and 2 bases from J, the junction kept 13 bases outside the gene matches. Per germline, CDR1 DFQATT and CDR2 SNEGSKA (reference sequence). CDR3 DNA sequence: TGCAGTGCTAGCGAAACCCGGGACAGTGCACCCTACGAGCAGTACTTC. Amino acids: CSASETRDSAPYEQYF.

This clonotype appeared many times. The CDR3 spells CASRPRGVLKETQYF. CDR3 coding DNA: TGTGCCAGCAGGCCCCGGGGGGTGCTAAAAGAGACCCAGTACTTC. The chain carries TRBV28 and TRBJ2-5; TRBD2 aligns across 7 bases. Germline V gene sequence: CDR1 MDHEN, CDR2 SYDVKM. V shed 6 bases and J 3 bases; nucleotides not matched to a gene: 10. The CDR3 extends over 15 amino acids.

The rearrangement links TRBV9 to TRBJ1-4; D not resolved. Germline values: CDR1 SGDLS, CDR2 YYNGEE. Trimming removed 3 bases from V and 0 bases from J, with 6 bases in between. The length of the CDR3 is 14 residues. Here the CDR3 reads CASSGSATNEKLFF. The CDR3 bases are TGTGCCAGCAGCGGTTCTGCAACTAATGAAAAACTGTTTTTT.

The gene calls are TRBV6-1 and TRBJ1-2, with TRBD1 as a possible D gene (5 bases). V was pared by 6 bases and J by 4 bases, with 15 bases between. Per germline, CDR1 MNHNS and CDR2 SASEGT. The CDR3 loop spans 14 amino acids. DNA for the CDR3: TGTGCCAGCAGGCCCAGGGTCGGTTCCTATGGCTACACCTTC. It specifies CASRPRVGSYGYTF.

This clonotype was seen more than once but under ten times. DNA for the CDR3: TGTGCCAGCAGTGAATCCCGACTAGCGGGAGCCTACAATGAGCAGTTCTTC. Amino acids: CASSESRLAGAYNEQFF. The V and J genes are TRBV2 and TRBJ2-1; TRBD2 agrees at 12 bases. The CDR3 totals 17 residues. With 2 bases clipped from V and 2 bases from J, the junction kept 4 bases outside the gene matches. Looked up from germline, CDR1 is SNHLY and CDR2 is FYNNEI.

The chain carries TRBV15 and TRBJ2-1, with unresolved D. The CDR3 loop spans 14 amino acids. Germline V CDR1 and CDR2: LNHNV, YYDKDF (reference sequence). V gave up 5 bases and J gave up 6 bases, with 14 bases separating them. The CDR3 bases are TGTGCCACCAGCGCGATCCGGGCGGCCAATGAGCAGTTCTTC. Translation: CATSAIRAANEQFF.

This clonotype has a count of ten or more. CDR3: CAWSQSYPVDGELFF. The CDR3 DNA is TGTGCCTGGAGCCAATCCTACCCGGTGGACGGGGAGCTGTTTTTT. The J gene is TRBJ2-2, the V gene TRBV30; no definite D call. V shed 3 bases and J shed 7 bases, with 18 bases lying between them. The CDR3 is 15 residues long. CDR1 and CDR2 (germline): GTSNPN, SVGIG (reference sequence).

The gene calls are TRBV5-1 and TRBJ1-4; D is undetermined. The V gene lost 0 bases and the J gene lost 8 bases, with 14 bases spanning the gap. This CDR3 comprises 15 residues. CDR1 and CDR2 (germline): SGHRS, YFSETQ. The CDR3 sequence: CASSLDQASNEKLFF. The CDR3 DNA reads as TGCGCCAGCAGCTTGGACCAGGCTTCGAACGAAAAACTGTTTTTT.

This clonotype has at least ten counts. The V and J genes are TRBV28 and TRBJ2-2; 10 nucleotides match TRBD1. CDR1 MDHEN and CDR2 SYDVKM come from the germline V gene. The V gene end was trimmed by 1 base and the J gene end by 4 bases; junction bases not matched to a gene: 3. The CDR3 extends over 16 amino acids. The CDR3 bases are TGTGCCAGCAGTTTATCCGGGACAGGGGCCACCGGGGAGCTGTTTTTT. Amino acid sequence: CASSLSGTGATGELFF.

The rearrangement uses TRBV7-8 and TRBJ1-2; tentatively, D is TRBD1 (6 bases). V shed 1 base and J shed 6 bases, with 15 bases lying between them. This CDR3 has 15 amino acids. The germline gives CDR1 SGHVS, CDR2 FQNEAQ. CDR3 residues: CASSLDGGRPHGYTF. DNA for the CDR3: TGTGCCAGCAGCTTAGACGGGGGCCGCCCCCATGGCTACACCTTC. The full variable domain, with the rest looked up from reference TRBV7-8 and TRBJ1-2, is GAGVSQSPRYKVAKRGQDVALRCDPISGHVSLFWYQQALGQGPEFLTYFQNEAQLDKSGLPSDRFFAERPEGSVSTLKIQRTQQEDSAVYLCASSLDGGRPHGYTFGSGTRLTVV.

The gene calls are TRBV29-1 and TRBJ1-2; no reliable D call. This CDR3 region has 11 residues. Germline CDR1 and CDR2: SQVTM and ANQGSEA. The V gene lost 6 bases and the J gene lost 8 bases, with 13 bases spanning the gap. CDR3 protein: CSVVGPRGYTF. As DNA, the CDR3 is TGCAGCGTAGTGGGCCCCAGGGGCTACACCTTC.

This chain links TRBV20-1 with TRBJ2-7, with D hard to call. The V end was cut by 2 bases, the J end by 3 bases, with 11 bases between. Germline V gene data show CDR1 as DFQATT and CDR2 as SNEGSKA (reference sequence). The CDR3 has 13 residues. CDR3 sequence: CSARQSLFYEQYF. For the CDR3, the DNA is TGCAGTGCTAGACAGTCGCTCTTCTACGAGCAGTACTTC.

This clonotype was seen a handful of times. The CDR3 coding sequence is TGTGCCAGTAGTGGGACTGGGGGATCTAGGAACACTGAAGCTTTCTTT. This gives the protein CASSGTGGSRNTEAFF. This chain links TRBV19 with TRBJ1-1; weak D call: TRBD1 (5 bases). This CDR3 contains 16 residues. Trimming removed 5 bases at V and 1 base at J, with 17 bases between. CDR1 LNHDA and CDR2 SQIVND come from the germline V gene (reference sequence). Full variable domain (rest looked up from reference TRBV19 and TRBJ1-1): DGGITQSPKYLFRKEGQNVTLSCEQNLNHDAMYWYRQDPGQGLRLIYYSQIVNDFQKGDIAEGYSVSREKKESFPLTVTSAQKNPTAFYLCASSGTGGSRNTEAFFGQGTRLTVV.

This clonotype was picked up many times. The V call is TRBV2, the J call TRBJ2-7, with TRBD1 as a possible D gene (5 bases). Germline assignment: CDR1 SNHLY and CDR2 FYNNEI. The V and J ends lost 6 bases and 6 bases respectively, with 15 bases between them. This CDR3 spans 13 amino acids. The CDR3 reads CASSPIGEFEQYF. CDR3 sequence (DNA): TGTGCCAGCAGCCCTATAGGGGAATTCGAGCAGTACTTC. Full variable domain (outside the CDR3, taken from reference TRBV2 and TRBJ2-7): EPEVTQTPSHQVTQMGQEVILRCVPISNHLYFYWYRQILGQKVEFLVSFYNNEISEKSEIFDDQFSVERPDGSNFTLKIRSTKLEDSAMYFCASSPIGEFEQYFGPGTRLTVT.

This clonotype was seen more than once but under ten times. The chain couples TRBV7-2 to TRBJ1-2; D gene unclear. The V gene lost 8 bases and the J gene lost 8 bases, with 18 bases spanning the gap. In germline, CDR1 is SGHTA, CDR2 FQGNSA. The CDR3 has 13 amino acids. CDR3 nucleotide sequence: TGTGCCAGCGGAATCGACGGTACTATGGGCTACACCTTC. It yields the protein CASGIDGTMGYTF.

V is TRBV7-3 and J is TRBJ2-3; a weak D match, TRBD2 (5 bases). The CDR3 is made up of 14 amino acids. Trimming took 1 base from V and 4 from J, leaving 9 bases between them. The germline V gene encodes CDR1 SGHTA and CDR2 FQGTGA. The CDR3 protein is CASSLNKGADTQYF. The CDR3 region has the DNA TGTGCCAGCAGCTTAAATAAGGGAGCAGATACGCAGTATTTT.

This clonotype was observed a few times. The CDR3 spells CASSFRVAGDEQYF. The DNA for the CDR3 is TGTGCCAGCAGCTTTCGAGTAGCGGGGGACGAGCAGTACTTC. The genes are TRBV7-9 and TRBJ2-7; 9 nucleotides align to TRBD2. Unmatched junction bases numbered 5, after V lost 3 bases and J lost 5 bases. The CDR3 sequence is 14 residues long. The germline gives CDR1 SEHNR, CDR2 FQNEAQ (reference sequence).